This T cell receptor beta chain was identified in a study of T cell responses to AZD1222 COVID-19 vaccine. Study findings and constraints: Elevations in Spike-specific TCR breadth and depth followed administration of two AZD1222 doses. Targets within unmutated variant regions were reportedly found for nearly half of spike-specific TCRs. White British people made up most donors, females outnumbered males, and clonal diversity was possibly underestimated. There were vaccine-associated CD4 TCRs across spike, dominant at 160-218 and 743-854.

Method: immunoSEQ multiplex PCR; TCRdb's copy keeps in-frame clones and lacks some. Of 100,000 to 150,000 clones in the sample, about 87% were seen once. With 1 base removed from V and 1 base from J, the gap between germline ends came to 11 bases. From germline, CDR1 is SGHRS and CDR2 YFSETQ. The CDR3 has 15 amino acids. Comments on this clone: The antigen remains unidentified.

The chain recombines TRBV5-1 with TRBJ1-1; no clear D. Source: peripheral blood, taken on day 0 of AZD1222 vaccination. The sequence came from an adult in good health. The CDR3 sequence is CASSLTPSQNTEAFF. CDR3 coding DNA: TGCGCCAGCAGCTTGACCCCCTCACAGAACACTGAAGCTTTCTTT.